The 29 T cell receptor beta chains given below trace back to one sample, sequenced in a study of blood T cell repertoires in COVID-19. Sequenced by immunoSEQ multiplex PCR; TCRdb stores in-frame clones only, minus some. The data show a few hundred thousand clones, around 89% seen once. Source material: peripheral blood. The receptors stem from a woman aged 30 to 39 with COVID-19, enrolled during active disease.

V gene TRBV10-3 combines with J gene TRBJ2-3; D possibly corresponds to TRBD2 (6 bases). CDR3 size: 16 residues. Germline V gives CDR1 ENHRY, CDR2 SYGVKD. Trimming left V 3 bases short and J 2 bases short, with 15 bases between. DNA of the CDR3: TGTGCCATCAGTGATTATTTGGCGGGGCCCACAGATACGCAGTATTTT. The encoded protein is CAISDYLAGPTDTQYF.

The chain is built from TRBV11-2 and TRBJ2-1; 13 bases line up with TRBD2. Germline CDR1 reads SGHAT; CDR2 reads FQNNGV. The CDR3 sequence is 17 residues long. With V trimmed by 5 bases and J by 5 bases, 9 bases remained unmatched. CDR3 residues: CASSPSGLAGIDNEQFF. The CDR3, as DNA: TGTGCCAGCAGCCCGTCGGGACTAGCGGGGATCGACAATGAGCAGTTCTTC.

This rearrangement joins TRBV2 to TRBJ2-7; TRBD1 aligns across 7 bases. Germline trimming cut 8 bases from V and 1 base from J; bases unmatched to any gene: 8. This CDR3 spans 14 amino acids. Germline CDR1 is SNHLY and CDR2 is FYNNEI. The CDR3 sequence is CASRGQDSSYEQYV. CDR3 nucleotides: TGTGCCAGCCGTGGACAGGACTCGTCCTACGAGCAGTACGTC.

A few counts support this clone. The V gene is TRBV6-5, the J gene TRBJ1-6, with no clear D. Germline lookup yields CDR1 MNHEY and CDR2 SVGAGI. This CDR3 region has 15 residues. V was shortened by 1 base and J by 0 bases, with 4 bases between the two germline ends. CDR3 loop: CASSYLSSYNSPLHF. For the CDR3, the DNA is TGTGCCAGCAGTTACTTGAGCTCCTATAATTCACCCCTCCACTTT.

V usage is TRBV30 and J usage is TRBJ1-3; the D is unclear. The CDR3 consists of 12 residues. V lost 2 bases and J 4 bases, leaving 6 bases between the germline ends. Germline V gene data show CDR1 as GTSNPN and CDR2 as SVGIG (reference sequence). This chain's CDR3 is CAWSPGGNTIYF. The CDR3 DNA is TGTGCCTGGAGTCCAGGAGGAAACACCATATATTTT.

CDR3 amino acids: CASSPRAAGNTGELFF. The DNA for the CDR3 is TGTGCCAGCTCACCACGGGCCGCGGGAAACACCGGGGAGCTGTTTTTT. The rearrangement joins TRBV18 to TRBJ2-2; D is perhaps TRBD2 (6 bases). Germline V gives CDR1 KGHSH, CDR2 LQKENI. CDR3 length equals 16 residues. Trimming removed 1 base at V and 2 bases at J, with 11 bases between.

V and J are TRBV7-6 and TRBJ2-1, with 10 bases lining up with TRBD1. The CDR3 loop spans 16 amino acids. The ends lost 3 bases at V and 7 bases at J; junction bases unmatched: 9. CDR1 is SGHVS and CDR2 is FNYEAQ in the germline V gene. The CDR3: CASSLGQTGGWNEQFF. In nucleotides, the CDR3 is TGTGCCAGCAGCTTGGGGCAGACAGGGGGCTGGAATGAGCAGTTCTTC.

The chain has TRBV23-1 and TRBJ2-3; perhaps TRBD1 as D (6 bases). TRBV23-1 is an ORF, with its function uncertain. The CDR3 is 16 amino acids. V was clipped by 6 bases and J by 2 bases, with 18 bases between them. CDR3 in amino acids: CASSPGAGDLTDTQYF. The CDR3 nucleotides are TGCGCCAGCAGCCCCGGGGCAGGGGACCTCACAGATACGCAGTATTTT.

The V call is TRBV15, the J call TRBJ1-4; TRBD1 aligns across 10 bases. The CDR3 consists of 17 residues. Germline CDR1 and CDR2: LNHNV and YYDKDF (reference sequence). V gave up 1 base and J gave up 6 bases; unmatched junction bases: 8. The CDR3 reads CATSRGLIGTGDEKLFF. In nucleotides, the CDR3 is TGTGCCACCAGCAGAGGATTGATCGGGACAGGGGATGAAAAACTGTTTTTT. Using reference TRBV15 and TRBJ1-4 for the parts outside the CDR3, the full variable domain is DAMVIQNPRYQVTQFGKPVTLSCSQTLNHNVMYWYQQKSSQAPKLLFHYYDKDFNNEADTPDNFQSRRPNTSFCFLDIRSPGLGDTAMYLCATSRGLIGTGDEKLFFGSGTQLSVL.

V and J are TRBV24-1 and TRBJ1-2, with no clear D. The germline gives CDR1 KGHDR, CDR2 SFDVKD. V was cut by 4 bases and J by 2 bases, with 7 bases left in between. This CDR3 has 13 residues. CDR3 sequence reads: CATSEADNYGYTF. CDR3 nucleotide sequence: TGTGCCACCAGTGAAGCGGACAACTATGGCTACACCTTC.

This CDR3 reads CAISESRDREINAFF. CDR3 nucleotides: TGTGCCATCAGTGAGTCGAGGGACAGGGAAATAAACGCTTTCTTT. The chain recombines TRBV10-3 with TRBJ1-1; the match to TRBD1 covers 9 bases. Germline V gives CDR1 ENHRY, CDR2 SYGVKD. This CDR3 spans 15 amino acids. J gave up 11 bases and V 0 bases, and 10 bases lay outside the gene matches.

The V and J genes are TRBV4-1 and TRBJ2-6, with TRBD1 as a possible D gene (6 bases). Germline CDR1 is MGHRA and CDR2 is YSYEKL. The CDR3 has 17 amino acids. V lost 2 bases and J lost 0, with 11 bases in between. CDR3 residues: CASSQHWTVSGANVLTF. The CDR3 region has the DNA TGCGCCAGCAGCCAACACTGGACAGTCTCTGGGGCCAACGTCCTGACTTTC.

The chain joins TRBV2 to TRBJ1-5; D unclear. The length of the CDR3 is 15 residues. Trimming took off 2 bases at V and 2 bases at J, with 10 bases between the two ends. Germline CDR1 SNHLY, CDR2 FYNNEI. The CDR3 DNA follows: TGTGCCAGCAGTGAAAGCCGGGGAGGCAATCAGCCCCAGCATTTT. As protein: CASSESRGGNQPQHF.

CDR3 nucleotides: TGTGCCAGCAGACGTGAGGGAGGGCATCAGCCCCAGCATTTT. Encoded protein: CASRREGGHQPQHF. V usage is TRBV6-5 and J usage is TRBJ1-5; the D is unclear. CDR1 is MNHEY, CDR2 SVGAGI, per germline. The germline V and J ends were trimmed by 6 bases and 5 bases, with 14 bases remaining between them. This CDR3 region has 14 residues.

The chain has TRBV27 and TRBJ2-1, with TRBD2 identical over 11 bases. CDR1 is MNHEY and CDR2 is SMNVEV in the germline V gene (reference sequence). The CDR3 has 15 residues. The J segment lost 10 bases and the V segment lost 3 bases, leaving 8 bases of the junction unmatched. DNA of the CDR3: TGTGCCAGCAGTTTTTTTACTAGCGGGAGCGGAGAGCAGTTCTTC. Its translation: CASSFFTSGSGEQFF.

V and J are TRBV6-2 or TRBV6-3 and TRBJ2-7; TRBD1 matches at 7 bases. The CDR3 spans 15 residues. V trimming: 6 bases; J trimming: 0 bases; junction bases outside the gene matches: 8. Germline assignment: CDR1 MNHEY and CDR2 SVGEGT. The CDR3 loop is CASSVRDSLSYEQYV. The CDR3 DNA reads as TGTGCCAGCAGCGTCCGGGACAGCCTCTCCTACGAGCAGTACGTC.

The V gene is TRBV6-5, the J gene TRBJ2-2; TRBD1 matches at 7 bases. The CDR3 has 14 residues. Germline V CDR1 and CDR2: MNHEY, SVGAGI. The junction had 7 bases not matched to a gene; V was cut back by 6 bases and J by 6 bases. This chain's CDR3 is CASSRQGLPGELFF. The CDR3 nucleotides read TGTGCCAGCAGCCGACAGGGTCTCCCCGGGGAGCTGTTTTTT.

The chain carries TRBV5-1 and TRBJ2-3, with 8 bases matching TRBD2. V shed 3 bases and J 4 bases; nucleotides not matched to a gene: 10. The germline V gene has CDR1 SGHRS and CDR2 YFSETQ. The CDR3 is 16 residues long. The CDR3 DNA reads TGCGCCAGCAGCTCGTTGGGACTAGGTAGTGCAGATACGCAGTATTTT. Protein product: CASSSLGLGSADTQYF. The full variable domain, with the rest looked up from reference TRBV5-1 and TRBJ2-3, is KAGVTQTPRYLIKTRGQQVTLSCSPISGHRSVSWYQQTPGQGLQFLFEYFSETQRNKGNFPGRFSGRQFSNSRSEMNVSTLELGDSALYLCASSSLGLGSADTQYFGPGTRLTVL.

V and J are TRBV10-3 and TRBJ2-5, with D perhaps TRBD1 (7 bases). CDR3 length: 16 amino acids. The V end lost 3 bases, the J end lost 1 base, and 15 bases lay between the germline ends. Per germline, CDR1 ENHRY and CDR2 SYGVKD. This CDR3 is CAISDLGGGSQETQYF. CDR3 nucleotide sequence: TGTGCCATCAGTGATCTTGGAGGGGGCAGCCAAGAGACCCAGTACTTC.

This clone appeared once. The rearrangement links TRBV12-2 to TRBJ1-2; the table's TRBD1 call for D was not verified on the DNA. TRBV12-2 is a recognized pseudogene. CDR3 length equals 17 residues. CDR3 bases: TGTGCAAGTCGCTTAGCAGAAAACGGGACAGGGGGCTATGGCTACACCTTC. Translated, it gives CASRLAENGTGGYGYTF.

CDR3 in DNA: TGTGCCAGCAGCTTAGCTGGGACAGGGGACGCCCGTCACGATACGCAGTATTTT. Protein sequence: CASSLAGTGDARHDTQYF. The rearrangement uses TRBV7-6 and TRBJ2-3; 10 bases align to TRBD1. The V segment lost 0 bases and the J segment 6 bases; nucleotides outside the gene matches: 12. The CDR3 totals 18 residues. CDR1 is SGHVS and CDR2 is FNYEAQ in the germline V gene.

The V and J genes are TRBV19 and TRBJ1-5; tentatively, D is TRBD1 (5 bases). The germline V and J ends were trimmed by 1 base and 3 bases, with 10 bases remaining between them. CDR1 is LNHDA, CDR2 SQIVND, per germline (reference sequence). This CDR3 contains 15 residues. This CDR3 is CASSIGQGINQPQHF. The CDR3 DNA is TGTGCCAGTAGTATAGGGCAGGGAATCAATCAGCCCCAGCATTTT.

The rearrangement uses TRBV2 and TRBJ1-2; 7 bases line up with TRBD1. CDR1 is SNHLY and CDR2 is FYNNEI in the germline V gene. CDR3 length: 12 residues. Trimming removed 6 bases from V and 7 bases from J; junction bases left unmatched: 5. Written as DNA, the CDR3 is TGTGCCAGCAGCATCGACAGGGTTGGCTACACCTTC. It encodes CASSIDRVGYTF.

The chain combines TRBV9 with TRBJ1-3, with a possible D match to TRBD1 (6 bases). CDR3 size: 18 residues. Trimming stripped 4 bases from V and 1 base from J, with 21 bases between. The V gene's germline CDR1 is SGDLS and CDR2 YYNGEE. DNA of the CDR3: TGTGCCAGCAGCCCTCACTTTGGGGGGGGGCGTTCTGGAAACACCATATATTTT. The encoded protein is CASSPHFGGGRSGNTIYF.

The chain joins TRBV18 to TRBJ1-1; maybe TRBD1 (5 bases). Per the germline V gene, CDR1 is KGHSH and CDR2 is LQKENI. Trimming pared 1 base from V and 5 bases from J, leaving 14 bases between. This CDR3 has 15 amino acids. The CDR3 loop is CASSPRGEERTEAFF. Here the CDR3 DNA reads TGTGCCAGCTCACCACGGGGGGAGGAGAGGACTGAAGCTTTCTTT.

The CDR3 coding sequence is TGTGCCAGCTCACCACTCCAGGATGAGCAGTTCTTC. This codes for CASSPLQDEQFF. This chain uses TRBV18 with TRBJ2-1; no definite D call. V was clipped by 1 base and J by 8 bases, with 6 bases between them. Germline V CDR1 and CDR2: KGHSH, LQKENI. CDR3 length equals 12 residues. Together with reference TRBV18 and TRBJ2-1, the CDR3 gives the full variable domain: NAGVMQNPRHLVRRRGQEARLRCSPMKGHSHVYWYRQLPEEGLKFMVYLQKENIIDESGMPKERFSAEFPKEGPSILRIQQVVRGDSAAYFCASSPLQDEQFFGPGTRLTVL.

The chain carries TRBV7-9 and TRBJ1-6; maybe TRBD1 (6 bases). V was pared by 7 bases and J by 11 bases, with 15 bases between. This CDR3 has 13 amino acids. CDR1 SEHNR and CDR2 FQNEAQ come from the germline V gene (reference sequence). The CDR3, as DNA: TGTGCCAGCACCCGGACAGAAGAGACACCCCTCCACTTT. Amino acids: CASTRTEETPLHF.

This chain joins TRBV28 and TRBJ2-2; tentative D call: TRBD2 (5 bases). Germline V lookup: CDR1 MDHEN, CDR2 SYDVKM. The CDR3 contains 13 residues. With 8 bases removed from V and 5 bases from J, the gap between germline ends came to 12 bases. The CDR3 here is CASLEAATGELFF. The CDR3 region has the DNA TGTGCCAGCTTGGAGGCAGCAACCGGGGAGCTGTTTTTT.

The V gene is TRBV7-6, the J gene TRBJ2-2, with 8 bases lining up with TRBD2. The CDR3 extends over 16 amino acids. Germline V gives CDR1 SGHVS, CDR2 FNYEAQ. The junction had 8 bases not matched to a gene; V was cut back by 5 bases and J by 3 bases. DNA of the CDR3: TGTGCCAGCAGCATACTCGGGGGGGCGGACACCGGGGAGCTGTTTTTT. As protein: CASSILGGADTGELFF. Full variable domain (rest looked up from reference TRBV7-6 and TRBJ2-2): GAGVSQSPRYKVTKRGQDVALRCDPISGHVSLYWYRQALGQGPEFLTYFNYEAQQDKSGLPNDRFSAERPEGSISTLTIQRTEQRDSAMYRCASSILGGADTGELFFGEGSRLTVL.